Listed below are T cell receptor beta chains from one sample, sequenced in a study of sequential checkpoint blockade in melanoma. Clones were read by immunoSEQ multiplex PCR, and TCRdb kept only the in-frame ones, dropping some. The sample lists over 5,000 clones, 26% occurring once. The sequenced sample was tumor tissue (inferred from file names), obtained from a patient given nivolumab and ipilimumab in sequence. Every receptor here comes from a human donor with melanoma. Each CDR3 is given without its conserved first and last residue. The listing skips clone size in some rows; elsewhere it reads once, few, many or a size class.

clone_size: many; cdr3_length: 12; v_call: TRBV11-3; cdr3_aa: ASSRGTSGGEQF
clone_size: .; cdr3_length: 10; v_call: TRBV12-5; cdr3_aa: ASAPQAGELF
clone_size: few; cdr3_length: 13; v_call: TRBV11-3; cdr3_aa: ASSPGRTAQETQY
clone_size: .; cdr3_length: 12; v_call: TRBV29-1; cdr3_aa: SGRGLAGVNEQF
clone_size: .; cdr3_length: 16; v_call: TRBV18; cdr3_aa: ASSPLGTQGATGNTIY
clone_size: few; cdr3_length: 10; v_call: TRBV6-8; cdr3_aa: ASRAQGETQY
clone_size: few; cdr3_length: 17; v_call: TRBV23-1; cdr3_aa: ASSLGIAGASRGSYEQY
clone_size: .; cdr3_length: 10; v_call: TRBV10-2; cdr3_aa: ASSVGGGELF
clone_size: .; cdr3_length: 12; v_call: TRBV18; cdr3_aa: ASSPGLAPYEQY
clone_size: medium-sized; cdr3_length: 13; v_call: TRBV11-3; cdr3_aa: ASSLWEFSNQPQH
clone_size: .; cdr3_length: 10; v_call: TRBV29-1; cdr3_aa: SGERTGDTQY